The 32 T cell receptor beta chains below were found in one sample sequenced in a study of OX40 agonist ivuxolimab in advanced cancers. Measured with immunoSEQ multiplex PCR; TCRdb has only the in-frame clones, and not every one. The table records fewer than 70,000 clones, approximately 90% of them present only once. Sequenced material: CD4+ or CD8+ T cells sorted from blood, taken in a trial of the OX40 agonist ivuxolimab. These receptors all stem from an adult with an advanced solid tumor such as melanoma, head and neck, liver or kidney cancer.

This CDR3 reads CASSYGPMGRVILQYF. In nucleotides, the CDR3 is TGTGCCAGCAGTTACGGTCCCATGGGCAGGGTAATTCTACAGTACTTC. The chain employs TRBV6-5 and TRBJ2-7, with D perhaps TRBD1 (5 bases). V gave up 2 bases and J gave up 10 bases, with 24 bases separating them. This CDR3 is 16 amino acids long. Germline assignment: CDR1 MNHEY and CDR2 SVGAGI.

The chain recombines TRBV7-9 with TRBJ2-7; 10 bases align to TRBD1. CDR1 and CDR2 from the germline V gene are SEHNR and FQNEAQ (reference sequence). The CDR3 sequence is 15 residues long. The V gene end was trimmed by 5 bases and the J gene end by 1 base; junction bases not matched to a gene: 5. The CDR3 DNA follows: TGTGCCAGCAGCGTGGGACAGGGGATATCCTACGAGCAGTACTTC. It specifies CASSVGQGISYEQYF.

The CDR3 is CASSDGYTQYF. CDR3 in DNA: TGCGCCAGCAGTGATGGGTATACGCAGTATTTT. V and J are TRBV10-1 and TRBJ2-3, with D uncertain. CDR1 is WNHNN and CDR2 is SYGVQD in the germline V gene (reference sequence). The CDR3 has 11 amino acids. The germline V and J ends were trimmed by 3 bases and 7 bases, with 5 bases remaining between them.

This clone was found a few times. V is TRBV5-1 and J is TRBJ1-2; a weak D match, TRBD1 (6 bases). Deletions cut 0 bases from V and 2 bases from J, with 8 bases between. This CDR3 has 14 residues. Per germline, CDR1 SGHRS and CDR2 YFSETQ. In DNA form, the CDR3 reads TGCGCCAGCAGCTTGGATCAGGGGAACTATGGCTACACCTTC. It encodes CASSLDQGNYGYTF. The full variable domain, rest sourced from reference TRBV5-1 and TRBJ1-2, is KAGVTQTPRYLIKTRGQQVTLSCSPISGHRSVSWYQQTPGQGLQFLFEYFSETQRNKGNFPGRFSGRQFSNSRSEMNVSTLELGDSALYLCASSLDQGNYGYTFGSGTRLTVV.

This clone was seen just once. The chain employs TRBV4-1 and TRBJ2-1; D possibly uses TRBD1 or TRBD2 (5 bases each). Trimming took 4 bases from V and 1 from J, leaving 11 bases between them. The CDR3 is 15 amino acids. CDR1 is MGHRA, CDR2 YSYEKL, per germline. CDR3 sequence reads: CASSRGTVSYNEQFF. The CDR3 coding sequence is TGCGCCAGCAGCCGAGGGACGGTGTCCTACAATGAGCAGTTCTTC.

The CDR3 DNA sequence: TGTGCCAGCAGCTTAGTCCGGGGCTACGAGCAGTACTTC. Translating it yields CASSLVRGYEQYF. The chain links TRBV7-7 to TRBJ2-7; a possible D gene is TRBD2 (5 bases). The CDR3 has 13 amino acids. In germline, CDR1 is SSHAT, CDR2 FNYEAQ (reference sequence). V shed 1 base and J shed 3 bases, with 7 bases lying between them.

The CDR3 spells CASRIGATGELFF. The DNA for the CDR3 is TGTGCCAGTCGAATCGGAGCGACCGGGGAGCTGTTTTTT. The chain uses TRBV6-5 and TRBJ2-2, with D unclear. Germline V lookup: CDR1 MNHEY, CDR2 SVGAGI. The length of the CDR3 is 13 residues. The ends were cut back, 9 bases at V and 5 bases at J, with 13 bases in the middle.

The chain joins TRBV7-9 to TRBJ1-1, with TRBD1 identical over 11 bases. J was trimmed by 3 bases and V by 0 bases; bases with no gene match: 3. Looked up from germline, CDR1 is SEHNR and CDR2 is FQNEAQ (reference sequence). The CDR3 extends over 16 amino acids. The CDR3 bases are TGTGCCAGCAGCTTAGCACCGGGACAGGGGGACACTGAAGCTTTCTTT. It encodes CASSLAPGQGDTEAFF.

V is TRBV7-2 and J is TRBJ2-7; no firm D call. Germline V gene sequence: CDR1 SGHTA, CDR2 FQGNSA. The germline V and J ends were trimmed by 0 bases and 7 bases, with 7 bases remaining between them. CDR3 length: 12 amino acids. In nucleotides, the CDR3 is TGTGCCAGCAGCTTAGCGGCACGGGAGCAGTACTTC. It encodes CASSLAAREQYF. Full variable domain (outside the CDR3, taken from reference TRBV7-2 and TRBJ2-7): GAGVSQSPSNKVTEKGKDVELRCDPISGHTALYWYRQSLGQGLEFLIYFQGNSAPDKSGLPSDRFSAERTGGSVSTLTIQRTQQEDSAVYLCASSLAAREQYFGPGTRLTVT.

This chain joins TRBV18 and TRBJ1-1; maybe TRBD1 (5 bases). CDR1 and CDR2 (germline): KGHSH, LQKENI. The CDR3 contains 14 residues. V dropped 1 base and J dropped 3 bases, with 9 bases sitting between them. CDR3 bases: TGTGCCAGCTCACCACGGGGGACGGACACTGAAGCTTTCTTT. Protein product: CASSPRGTDTEAFF.

The rearrangement uses TRBV12-2 and TRBJ2-1; TRBD2 is taken as the D call from the table, unchecked against the DNA. TRBV12-2 is a known pseudogene. CDR3 length equals 16 residues. The CDR3: CASRLRGGSSYNEQFF. In nucleotides, the CDR3 is TGTGCAAGTCGCCTCCGGGGAGGAAGCTCCTACAATGAGCAGTTCTTC.

The J gene is TRBJ2-7, the V gene TRBV5-6; D possibly uses TRBD1 or TRBD2 (5 bases each). From germline, CDR1 is SGHDT and CDR2 YYEEEE. V was cut by 2 bases and J by 2 bases, with 17 bases left in between. The CDR3 contains 16 residues. This CDR3 reads CASSFARGPNTYEQYF. In nucleotides, the CDR3 is TGTGCCAGCAGCTTTGCTCGGGGCCCTAACACCTACGAGCAGTACTTC.

The chain carries TRBV5-4 and TRBJ2-3; TRBD2 aligns across 7 bases. Germline V lookup: CDR1 SGHNT, CDR2 YYREEE (reference sequence). Trimming removed 4 bases from V and 0 bases from J; junction bases left unmatched: 8. This CDR3 has 16 residues. As DNA, the CDR3 is TGTGCCAGCAGCGCCCGTAGGCGGGGGAGCACAGATACGCAGTATTTT. Translating gives CASSARRRGSTDTQYF.

V usage is TRBV11-2 and J usage is TRBJ2-1; 10 bases line up with TRBD2. This CDR3 comprises 16 residues. The trim removed 2 bases at V and 1 base at J, leaving 2 bases unmatched. Germline lookup yields CDR1 SGHAT and CDR2 FQNNGV. DNA of the CDR3: TGTGCCAGCAGCTTAATGACTAGCGGGTCCTACAATGAGCAGTTCTTC. It specifies CASSLMTSGSYNEQFF.

This chain uses TRBV27 with TRBJ1-1; TRBD1 might be the D (6 bases). This CDR3 region has 15 residues. The V gene's germline CDR1 is MNHEY and CDR2 SMNVEV (reference sequence). V was clipped by 5 bases and J by 7 bases, with 20 bases between them. Here the CDR3 DNA reads TGTGCCAGCAGTGGCACGGGACAAGGGGAGCGTGAAGCTTTCTTT. Its protein is CASSGTGQGEREAFF.

The chain is built from TRBV5-1 and TRBJ2-5; no reliable D call. Germline CDR1 SGHRS, CDR2 YFSETQ. This CDR3 comprises 14 residues. V lost 6 bases, J lost 5 bases, and 17 bases lay in between. CDR3 coding DNA: TGCGCCAGCAAGGCTACGGGCGATTGGGAGACCCAGTACTTC. Protein sequence: CASKATGDWETQYF.

Only one count was recorded for this clone. The chain couples TRBV2 to TRBJ1-1, with D possibly being TRBD1 (5 bases). V lost 8 bases and J lost 3, with 16 bases in between. The germline gives CDR1 SNHLY, CDR2 FYNNEI. The CDR3 runs to 14 residues. The CDR3 here is CASVGVRRDTEAFF. CDR3 DNA: TGTGCCAGCGTGGGGGTCCGGCGGGACACTGAAGCTTTCTTT.

The chain has TRBV7-9 and TRBJ1-4, with TRBD1 as a possible D gene (6 bases). The CDR3 is made up of 15 amino acids. Per germline, CDR1 SEHNR and CDR2 FQNEAQ (reference sequence). V dropped 2 bases and J dropped 5 bases, with 12 bases sitting between them. CDR3 residues: CASSLRTGLNEKLFF. The CDR3, as DNA: TGTGCCAGCAGCTTACGCACAGGGCTGAATGAAAAACTGTTTTTT.

This chain links TRBV6-1 with TRBJ1-2; the D gene is possibly TRBD1 (6 bases). Germline V gives CDR1 MNHNS, CDR2 SASEGT. The CDR3 runs 14 residues. Trimming stripped 1 base from V and 2 bases from J, with 8 bases between. CDR3 bases: TGTGCCAGCAGTGAAGGGACAGCCAACTATGGCTACACCTTC. This sequence encodes CASSEGTANYGYTF.

The chain couples TRBV7-9 to TRBJ2-7, with D perhaps TRBD1 (5 bases). V was pared by 1 base and J by 1 base, with 11 bases between. The CDR3 contains 15 residues. Looked up from germline, CDR1 is SEHNR and CDR2 is FQNEAQ (reference sequence). The chain's CDR3 is CASSLEQGQSYEQYF. The CDR3 bases are TGTGCCAGCAGCTTAGAGCAGGGCCAATCCTACGAGCAGTACTTC.

The V call is TRBV5-6, the J call TRBJ1-5; D is uncertain. The germline CDR1 and CDR2 sequences are SGHDT and YYEEEE. V was cut by 4 bases and J by 4 bases, with 6 bases left in between. The CDR3 length is 12 residues. The CDR3 DNA is TGTGCCAGCAGCCGGCGTAATCAGCCCCAGCATTTT. Protein sequence: CASSRRNQPQHF.

V and J are TRBV28 and TRBJ2-7, with D possibly being TRBD2 (5 bases). Trimming took off 5 bases at V and 4 bases at J, with 21 bases between the two ends. Germline V lookup: CDR1 MDHEN, CDR2 SYDVKM. The CDR3 extends over 16 amino acids. The CDR3 bases are TGTGCCAGCAGTCCCCTCGATGCAGCGGTAGGGTACGAGCAGTACTTC. Translation: CASSPLDAAVGYEQYF.

V and J are TRBV4-1 and TRBJ1-1, with unresolved D. This CDR3 has 13 amino acids. The germline V gene has CDR1 MGHRA and CDR2 YSYEKL. The V gene lost 7 bases and the J gene lost 0 bases, with 9 bases spanning the gap. The CDR3 loop is CASIGILNTEAFF. The CDR3 DNA reads TGCGCCAGCATTGGAATTCTGAACACTGAAGCTTTCTTT.

The sample holds a few counts of this clone. The chain links TRBV2 to TRBJ2-5; D unclear. V shed 7 bases and J shed 2 bases, with 8 bases lying between them. CDR1 is SNHLY, CDR2 FYNNEI, per germline. The CDR3 spans 12 residues. The CDR3 sequence is CASKAYQETQYF. The CDR3 coding sequence is TGTGCCAGCAAGGCCTATCAAGAGACCCAGTACTTC. Complete variable domain (other parts from reference TRBV2 and TRBJ2-5): EPEVTQTPSHQVTQMGQEVILRCVPISNHLYFYWYRQILGQKVEFLVSFYNNEISEKSEIFDDQFSVERPDGSNFTLKIRSTKLEDSAMYFCASKAYQETQYFGPGTRLLVL.

The V call is TRBV7-2, the J call TRBJ2-7, with D possibly TRBD2 on 5 matching bases. There are 15 residues in the CDR3. Trimming cost V 1 base and J 1 base, with 11 bases left between them. The germline V gene encodes CDR1 SGHTA and CDR2 FQGNSA. CDR3 sequence: CASSLDAGVSYEQYF. The DNA of the CDR3 is TGTGCCAGCAGCTTAGATGCGGGCGTGTCCTACGAGCAGTACTTC.

In this sample, this clone turned up once. The rearrangement uses TRBV4-1 and TRBJ2-1; TRBD2 aligns across 10 bases. The V gene's germline CDR1 is MGHRA and CDR2 YSYEKL. Losses at the gene ends were 4 bases for V and 3 bases for J; bases not matched to a gene: 12. There are 18 residues in the CDR3. The CDR3 region is CASSREGSTSGFYNEQFF. DNA of the CDR3: TGCGCCAGCAGCCGCGAGGGTTCGACTAGCGGGTTCTACAATGAGCAGTTCTTC.

The gene calls are TRBV7-9 and TRBJ1-5; D perhaps matches TRBD1 (6 bases). This CDR3 is 13 amino acids long. Germline lookup yields CDR1 SEHNR and CDR2 FQNEAQ (reference sequence). Trimming stripped 4 bases from V and 7 bases from J, with 11 bases between. In nucleotides, the CDR3 is TGTGCCAGCAGCTCGGACAGCCGGCAGCCCCAGCATTTT. Amino acids: CASSSDSRQPQHF.

This clone was seen just once. The chain links TRBV19 to TRBJ2-2, with 11 bases that match TRBD2. V lost 7 bases, J lost 4 bases, and 11 bases stayed unmatched. In germline, CDR1 is LNHDA, CDR2 SQIVND (reference sequence). CDR3 length: 17 amino acids. The chain's CDR3 is CASTRASGGRITGELFF. DNA for the CDR3: TGTGCCAGTACGAGGGCTAGCGGGGGGCGAATCACCGGGGAGCTGTTTTTT.

This clone has just one count. The chain combines TRBV7-9 with TRBJ2-3, with D perhaps TRBD2 (6 bases). The length of the CDR3 is 15 residues. Germline CDR1 and CDR2: SEHNR and FQNEAQ (reference sequence). V was trimmed by 2 bases and J by 0 bases, leaving 9 bases between them. Written as DNA, the CDR3 is TGTGCCAGCAGCTTACGCCGGGGGAGCACAGATACGCAGTATTTT. Translating gives CASSLRRGSTDTQYF.

CDR3: CASSYGTQPYEQYF. In DNA form, the CDR3 reads TGTGCCAGTAGTTACGGCACCCAGCCCTACGAGCAGTACTTC. The genes are TRBV19 and TRBJ2-7; D not certain. Germline V gene data show CDR1 as LNHDA and CDR2 as SQIVND (reference sequence). The CDR3 has 14 amino acids. Trimming removed 5 bases at V and 2 bases at J, with 13 bases between. Together with reference TRBV19 and TRBJ2-7, the CDR3 gives the full variable domain: DGGITQSPKYLFRKEGQNVTLSCEQNLNHDAMYWYRQDPGQGLRLIYYSQIVNDFQKGDIAEGYSVSREKKESFPLTVTSAQKNPTAFYLCASSYGTQPYEQYFGPGTRLTVT.

This clone was counted only a few times. The J gene is TRBJ1-1, the V gene TRBV5-4; 12 nucleotides line up with TRBD1. CDR1 SGHNT and CDR2 YYREEE come from the germline V gene (reference sequence). Trimming took 4 bases from V and 0 from J; bases not matched to a gene: 7. The CDR3 length is 17 residues. The CDR3 nucleotides read TGTGCCAGCAGCCAGGGACAGGGGGCAGGGGTGAACACTGAAGCTTTCTTT. Translation: CASSQGQGAGVNTEAFF.

Concerning this clone: At one end, the junction sequence differs from germline, possibly due to a read error. The V and J genes are TRBV6-5 and TRBJ1-1; D may be TRBD1 (5 bases). The CDR3 runs 13 residues. The germline CDR1 and CDR2 sequences are MNHEY and SVGAGI. CDR3 loop: CAISDRNGGEAFF. The CDR3 bases are TGTGCCATCAGTGATAGGAATGGGGGTGAAGCTTTCTTT.